A single sample is the source of the 27 T cell receptor beta chains below, sequenced in a study of cytomegalovirus exposure and HLA in healthy donors. The PCR ran on 60 Vbeta and 13 Jbeta primers. Method: immunoSEQ multiplex PCR; TCRdb's copy keeps in-frame clones and lacks some. The data show some 160,000 clones, approximately 80% seen once. Sequences were obtained from PBMCs. Source of these receptors: a woman in her forties or fifties in good health and CMV-seronegative.

The gene calls are TRBV30 and TRBJ1-1; D is uncertain. There are 14 residues in the CDR3. V was trimmed by 3 bases and J by 2 bases, leaving 13 bases between them. In germline, CDR1 is GTSNPN, CDR2 SVGIG (reference sequence). The CDR3 here is CAWRAPWQNTEAFF. The CDR3 DNA follows: TGTGCCTGGAGGGCCCCCTGGCAAAACACTGAAGCTTTCTTT.

The rearrangement uses TRBV30 and TRBJ1-4; 7 positions match TRBD1. Germline V gene lookup returns CDR1 GTSNPN and CDR2 SVGIG (reference sequence). The CDR3 has 13 residues. Trimming cost V 3 bases and J 2 bases; bases outside gene matches: 0. The CDR3 nucleotides are TGTGCCTGGAGGACAGGGACTAATGAAAAACTGTTTTTT. It encodes CAWRTGTNEKLFF.

The J gene is TRBJ2-2, the V gene TRBV7-9; TRBD2 matches at 10 bases. Germline V lookup: CDR1 SEHNR, CDR2 FQNEAQ (reference sequence). The CDR3 is 17 amino acids. Trimming took 5 bases from V and 2 from J; bases not matched to a gene: 8. The CDR3 sequence is CASSPSGRAPNTGELFF. The DNA for the CDR3 is TGTGCCAGCAGCCCAAGCGGGAGGGCCCCAAACACCGGGGAGCTGTTTTTT.

The chain joins TRBV28 to TRBJ1-1, with 11 positions matching TRBD1. The junction had 10 bases not matched to a gene; V was cut back by 6 bases and J by 7 bases. Per the germline V gene, CDR1 is MDHEN and CDR2 is SYDVKM. The CDR3 consists of 15 residues. CDR3 in DNA: TGTGCCAGCAGGAATCCAAGGACAGGGGGCGGTGAAGCTTTCTTT. Its protein product is CASRNPRTGGGEAFF.

The chain is built from TRBV28 and TRBJ1-5, with 12 bases identical to TRBD1. The junction had 6 bases not matched to a gene; V was cut back by 6 bases and J by 6 bases. This CDR3 spans 15 amino acids. Looked up from germline, CDR1 is MDHEN and CDR2 is SYDVKM. The CDR3 loop is CASSPGTGGRQPQHF. The CDR3 DNA reads TGTGCCAGCAGCCCCGGGACAGGGGGCCGTCAGCCCCAGCATTTT.

The rearrangement links TRBV6-6 to TRBJ1-1, with TRBD1 as a possible D gene (6 bases). V was clipped by 4 bases and J by 1 base, with 13 bases between them. The CDR3 totals 15 residues. The germline gives CDR1 MNHNY, CDR2 SVGAGI (reference sequence). DNA of the CDR3: TGTGCCAGCAGTTCGGACCCGGGACAGAACACTGAAGCTTTCTTT. Translation gives CASSSDPGQNTEAFF.

J is TRBJ2-2 and V is TRBV18; TRBD1 agrees at 11 bases. V lost 5 bases to trimming and J lost 7 bases; unmatched junction nucleotides: 3. The CDR3 is made up of 14 amino acids. CDR1 and CDR2 (germline): KGHSH, LQKENI. The CDR3 region has the DNA TGTGCCAGCTCATGGACAGGGGGCAACGGGGAGCTGTTTTTT. Amino acid sequence: CASSWTGGNGELFF.

This rearrangement joins TRBV19 to TRBJ2-7, with 8 bases identical to TRBD2. The V gene's germline CDR1 is LNHDA and CDR2 SQIVND (reference sequence). The CDR3 has 16 residues. Unmatched junction bases numbered 11, after V lost 4 bases and J lost 3 bases. In DNA, the CDR3 is TGTGCCAGTAGTACCGGGGGGGCTGCGGGACTCTACGAGCAGTACTTC. Its protein is CASSTGGAAGLYEQYF.

The V gene is TRBV19, the J gene TRBJ2-1; D gene unclear. Trimming took off 2 bases at V and 3 bases at J, with 11 bases between the two ends. Looked up from germline, CDR1 is LNHDA and CDR2 is SQIVND (reference sequence). The CDR3 loop spans 15 amino acids. CDR3 DNA sequence: TGTGCCAGTAGTATAAACGCCCGGGTCTACAATGAGCAGTTCTTC. Its protein product is CASSINARVYNEQFF.

This clone is a singleton in its sample. This sequence joins TRBV5-4 and TRBJ2-1; TRBD2 agrees at 11 bases. The germline CDR1 and CDR2 sequences are SGHNT and YYREEE (reference sequence). The CDR3 contains 15 residues. J was trimmed by 9 bases and V by 0 bases; bases with no gene match: 5. As DNA, the CDR3 is TGTGCCAGCAGCTTGGATCTAGCGGGAGGAAGTGAGCAGTTCTTC. Its translation: CASSLDLAGGSEQFF.

This chain uses TRBV5-1 with TRBJ2-7, with TRBD1 as a possible D gene (6 bases). The germline V gene encodes CDR1 SGHRS and CDR2 YFSETQ. V was shortened by 1 base and J by 0 bases, with 17 bases between the two germline ends. CDR3 length: 17 residues. As DNA, the CDR3 is TGCGCCAGCAGCTTGTTCGGTGGTGCAGGGGTCTCCTACGAGCAGTACTTC. Residues: CASSLFGGAGVSYEQYF.

This clone was recorded only once. The rearrangement joins TRBV5-1 to TRBJ2-5, with D possibly TRBD2 on 6 matching bases. Trimming shortened V by 2 bases and J by 4 bases, and 18 bases separated the two germline ends. This CDR3 has 16 residues. Germline-derived CDR1 and CDR2 are SGHRS and YFSETQ. CDR3: CASSFGSPGAGETQYF. The CDR3 region has the DNA TGCGCCAGCAGCTTTGGTAGCCCGGGAGCGGGAGAGACCCAGTACTTC.

The chain recombines TRBV6-5 with TRBJ1-2, with TRBD1 identical over 7 bases. Germline lookup yields CDR1 MNHEY and CDR2 SVGAGI. V lost 6 bases and J lost 7; bases outside the gene matches: 14. The CDR3 runs 15 residues. The CDR3 sequence: CASRRYLQGRGGYTF. Written as DNA, the CDR3 is TGTGCCAGCAGAAGATACCTACAGGGGCGAGGTGGCTACACCTTC.

This clone was counted only a few times. The V gene is TRBV10-1, the J gene TRBJ2-5, with a possible D match to TRBD1 (5 bases). This CDR3 has 14 amino acids. Trimming removed 3 bases from V and 2 bases from J, with 10 bases in between. Germline CDR1 reads WNHNN; CDR2 reads SYGVQD (reference sequence). This CDR3 is CASSDRQIQETQYF. The CDR3 nucleotides read TGCGCCAGCAGTGACCGACAGATTCAAGAGACCCAGTACTTC.

This chain connects TRBV28 to TRBJ2-2, with D perhaps TRBD1 (6 bases). Germline V CDR1 and CDR2: MDHEN, SYDVKM. The CDR3 loop spans 16 amino acids. V shed 4 bases and J shed 2 bases, with 14 bases lying between them. The CDR3 protein is CASSSSGVSNTGELFF. The CDR3 DNA follows: TGTGCCAGCAGTTCCTCAGGGGTCTCCAACACCGGGGAGCTGTTTTTT.

This clone was seen more than once but under ten times. This chain links TRBV9 with TRBJ1-1, with a tentative D call TRBD1 (5 bases). The CDR3 covers 15 residues. Germline CDR1 SGDLS, CDR2 YYNGEE. V was pared by 0 bases and J by 4 bases, with 13 bases between. CDR3 residues: CASSVGGGSGTEAFF. The CDR3 DNA reads TGTGCCAGCAGCGTAGGGGGGGGGTCGGGCACTGAAGCTTTCTTT.

This chain joins TRBV7-6 and TRBJ2-3; D gene unclear. Trimming stripped 0 bases from V and 0 bases from J, with 13 bases between. The CDR3 loop spans 17 amino acids. The germline gives CDR1 SGHVS, CDR2 FNYEAQ. CDR3 amino acids: CASSLAWAGTSTDTQYF. The CDR3 nucleotides read TGTGCCAGCAGCTTAGCGTGGGCAGGAACTAGCACAGATACGCAGTATTTT. Complete variable domain (other parts from reference TRBV7-6 and TRBJ2-3): GAGVSQSPRYKVTKRGQDVALRCDPISGHVSLYWYRQALGQGPEFLTYFNYEAQQDKSGLPNDRFSAERPEGSISTLTIQRTEQRDSAMYRCASSLAWAGTSTDTQYFGPGTRLTVL.

This clone has only a few counts. This chain links TRBV7-6 with TRBJ2-7; D not resolved. V was clipped by 5 bases and J by 3 bases, with 11 bases between them. Germline V CDR1 and CDR2: SGHVS, FNYEAQ. CDR3 length equals 13 residues. CDR3 coding DNA: TGTGCCAGCAGCCGAGGCGCCCTCTACGAGCAGTACTTC. Translation gives CASSRGALYEQYF.

J is TRBJ2-5 and V is TRBV5-1; 8 positions match TRBD1. Germline CDR1 and CDR2: SGHRS and YFSETQ. The CDR3 covers 15 residues. Trimming took 2 bases from V and 2 from J; bases not matched to a gene: 5. The CDR3 region is CASSFGQGQQETQYF. Here the CDR3 DNA reads TGCGCCAGCAGCTTCGGACAGGGTCAACAAGAGACCCAGTACTTC. Combining the CDR3 with reference TRBV5-1 and TRBJ2-5 gives the whole variable domain KAGVTQTPRYLIKTRGQQVTLSCSPISGHRSVSWYQQTPGQGLQFLFEYFSETQRNKGNFPGRFSGRQFSNSRSEMNVSTLELGDSALYLCASSFGQGQQETQYFGPGTRLLVL.

The gene calls are TRBV2 and TRBJ1-2; 8 positions agree with TRBD1. The CDR3 length is 15 residues. Unmatched junction bases numbered 9, after V lost 7 bases and J lost 2 bases. Germline assignment: CDR1 SNHLY and CDR2 FYNNEI. CDR3 in DNA: TGTGCCAGCAATTTAGCGACAGGGGAAAACTATGGCTACACCTTC. This sequence encodes CASNLATGENYGYTF.

V is TRBV28 and J is TRBJ1-2, with D possibly TRBD1 on 5 matching bases. Trimming took off 5 bases at V and 0 bases at J, with 22 bases between the two ends. This CDR3 is built from 18 residues. The germline gives CDR1 MDHEN, CDR2 SYDVKM. CDR3: CASSLLKRRQSPNYGYTF. The CDR3 region has the DNA TGTGCCAGCAGTCTCCTAAAACGGAGACAGAGCCCTAACTATGGCTACACCTTC.

The chain carries TRBV6-6 and TRBJ2-2; TRBD1 might be the D (6 bases). The CDR3 runs 14 residues. Trimming cost V 5 bases and J 2 bases, with 9 bases left between them. Germline V gene lookup returns CDR1 MNHNY and CDR2 SVGAGI (reference sequence). CDR3 DNA: TGTGCCAGCAGTGTACAGGGAAACACCGGGGAGCTGTTTTTT. It is translated as CASSVQGNTGELFF.

CDR3 coding DNA: TGTGCCACCTCAAGGTCCGGGAGGAACACTGAAGCTTTCTTT. Its translation is CATSRSGRNTEAFF. The chain recombines TRBV19 with TRBJ1-1; D is uncertain. The germline V gene encodes CDR1 LNHDA and CDR2 SQIVND (reference sequence). The V end was cut by 10 bases, the J end by 1 base, with 16 bases between. CDR3 length: 14 amino acids.

The rearrangement links TRBV10-3 to TRBJ2-1; 11 bases map to TRBD2. Germline-derived CDR1 and CDR2 are ENHRY and SYGVKD. The CDR3 is 14 amino acids. With V trimmed by 9 bases and J by 9 bases, 10 bases remained unmatched. The CDR3 region has the DNA TGTGCCATAGCAACTAGCGGGAGTTTGATTGAGCAGTTCTTC. Translation gives CAIATSGSLIEQFF.

V gene TRBV18 combines with J gene TRBJ2-2, with D unresolved. V dropped 5 bases and J dropped 0 bases, with 4 bases sitting between them. The CDR3 totals 13 residues. Germline V lookup: CDR1 KGHSH, CDR2 LQKENI. CDR3 region: CASSTANTGELFF. The DNA of the CDR3 is TGTGCCAGCTCAACTGCGAACACCGGGGAGCTGTTTTTT.

The genes are TRBV27 and TRBJ1-1; 9 bases match TRBD1. V lost 6 bases and J lost 2; bases outside the gene matches: 10. This CDR3 contains 16 residues. Germline V gene data show CDR1 as MNHEY and CDR2 as SMNVEV (reference sequence). The CDR3 DNA sequence: TGTGCCAGCAGGACCGGGACAGGGTGGTTAAACACTGAAGCTTTCTTT. Residues: CASRTGTGWLNTEAFF.

The rearrangement uses TRBV25-1 and TRBJ2-3, with TRBD1 identical over 9 bases. With V trimmed by 2 bases and J by 8 bases, 11 bases remained unmatched. The CDR3 runs to 16 residues. The germline V gene encodes CDR1 MGHDK and CDR2 SYGVNS. In DNA form, the CDR3 reads TGTGCCAGCAGTGAAGAAGGACGGGACAGGGTCGGTACGCAGTATTTT. Protein sequence: CASSEEGRDRVGTQYF.